These 24 T cell receptor beta chains share one sample of origin, sequenced in a study of blood T cell repertoires in COVID-19. TCRdb's copy holds only in-frame clones and misses some; the assay was immunoSEQ multiplex PCR. Here the sample spans approximately 260,000 clones, approximately 84% being singletons. Sample: PBMCs or T cells enriched from blood (not recorded which). These TCRs come from a woman between 40 and 50 years old with acute COVID-19.

This clone has more than one count but fewer than ten. The chain recombines TRBV2 with TRBJ2-3, with D perhaps TRBD2 (5 bases). V lost 5 bases and J 3 bases, leaving 18 bases between the germline ends. Germline V CDR1 and CDR2: SNHLY, FYNNEI. The CDR3 consists of 16 residues. The CDR3 protein is CASSLADLGLTDTQYF. In DNA, the CDR3 is TGTGCCAGCAGTCTCGCCGACCTAGGACTGACAGATACGCAGTATTTT. Combining the CDR3 with reference TRBV2 and TRBJ2-3 gives the whole variable domain EPEVTQTPSHQVTQMGQEVILRCVPISNHLYFYWYRQILGQKVEFLVSFYNNEISEKSEIFDDQFSVERPDGSNFTLKIRSTKLEDSAMYFCASSLADLGLTDTQYFGPGTRLTVL.

This chain uses TRBV9 with TRBJ2-7; TRBD1 matches 12 bases. There are 15 residues in the CDR3. V lost 0 bases to trimming and J lost 9 bases; unmatched junction nucleotides: 7. Germline assignment: CDR1 SGDLS and CDR2 YYNGEE. The CDR3 is CASSVEGTGGRLQYF. The CDR3 bases are TGTGCCAGCAGCGTAGAGGGGACAGGGGGCAGGTTGCAGTACTTC.

The rearrangement links TRBV19 to TRBJ1-6; the match to TRBD1 covers 7 bases. CDR1 LNHDA and CDR2 SQIVND come from the germline V gene (reference sequence). The V gene end was trimmed by 8 bases and the J gene end by 14 bases; junction bases not matched to a gene: 15. The CDR3 is made up of 14 amino acids. The CDR3 protein is CASRSGTELPSLHF. CDR3 DNA: TGTGCCAGTCGTTCCGGGACAGAATTACCCTCCCTCCACTTT.

This chain uses TRBV24-1 with TRBJ2-1; 9 bases line up with TRBD1. The CDR3 extends over 17 amino acids. Germline lookup yields CDR1 KGHDR and CDR2 SFDVKD. The V gene end was trimmed by 2 bases and the J gene end by 1 base; junction bases not matched to a gene: 5. CDR3 sequence (DNA): TGTGCCACCAGTGATTCGGCCGGGACAGGGTCCTACAATGAGCAGTTCTTC. The encoded protein is CATSDSAGTGSYNEQFF.

The chain links TRBV5-1 to TRBJ2-7; tentatively, D is TRBD2 (6 bases). Germline loops: CDR1 SGHRS, CDR2 YFSETQ. Deletions cut 4 bases from V and 3 bases from J, with 14 bases between. This CDR3 contains 14 residues. CDR3 loop: CASSGTGGIYEQYF. The DNA of the CDR3 is TGCGCCAGCAGCGGTACTGGGGGGATCTACGAGCAGTACTTC.

The V call is TRBV14, the J call TRBJ2-1; D is uncertain. V lost 0 bases to trimming and J lost 4 bases, with 7 bases between them. The germline gives CDR1 SGHDN, CDR2 FVKESK. CDR3 length equals 14 residues. CDR3: CASSQDLGYNEQFF. In DNA form, the CDR3 reads TGTGCCAGCAGCCAAGATCTCGGTTACAATGAGCAGTTCTTC.

The chain uses TRBV10-3 and TRBJ1-2; a possible D gene is TRBD1 (5 bases). The CDR3 totals 15 residues. Germline V gene lookup returns CDR1 ENHRY and CDR2 SYGVKD. Trimming cost V 0 bases and J 5 bases, with 13 bases left between them. The CDR3, as DNA: TGTGCCATCAGTGAGTCGGCCAGGGCTGGGTATGGCTACACCTTC. Translating gives CAISESARAGYGYTF.

The chain joins TRBV12-3 or TRBV12-4 to TRBJ1-1, with unresolved D. The length of the CDR3 is 12 residues. V lost 6 bases and J 8 bases, leaving 13 bases between the germline ends. DNA for the CDR3: TGTGCCAGCAGGATAAGTACCGGGGAAGCTTTCTTT. Protein product: CASRISTGEAFF.

This chain uses TRBV6-2 or TRBV6-3 with TRBJ1-2; no clear D gene. CDR1 and CDR2 from the germline V gene are MNHEY and SVGEGT. The V end was cut by 4 bases, the J end by 4 bases, with 10 bases between. This CDR3 has 13 residues. This chain's CDR3 is CASSFQNSYGYTF. CDR3 sequence (DNA): TGTGCCAGCAGTTTCCAAAACTCCTATGGCTACACCTTC.

J is TRBJ1-2 and V is TRBV6-5; D gene ambiguous. V was trimmed by 0 bases and J by 5 bases, leaving 10 bases between them. This CDR3 has 14 residues. The V gene's germline CDR1 is MNHEY and CDR2 SVGAGI. The CDR3 region is CASSYSPSDYGYTF. In nucleotides, the CDR3 is TGTGCCAGCAGTTACTCCCCCTCAGATTATGGCTACACCTTC.

This sequence joins TRBV6-5 and TRBJ2-2; 7 nucleotides match TRBD1. The CDR3 totals 15 residues. Germline assignment: CDR1 MNHEY and CDR2 SVGAGI. V lost 2 bases and J lost 5; bases outside the gene matches: 5. The CDR3 region is CASSYGQGETGELFF. The CDR3 region has the DNA TGTGCCAGCAGTTACGGGCAGGGGGAAACCGGGGAGCTGTTTTTT.

This clone has only one observation. The chain links TRBV12-3 or TRBV12-4 to TRBJ1-1; 11 nucleotides agree with TRBD1. The CDR3 is 13 amino acids. Trimming took 7 bases from V and 4 from J; bases not matched to a gene: 2. This CDR3 is CASMGQGGTEAFF. CDR3 nucleotide sequence: TGTGCCAGCATGGGACAGGGGGGCACTGAAGCTTTCTTT.

The chain is built from TRBV5-1 and TRBJ1-6; unclear D gene. Germline CDR1 reads SGHRS; CDR2 reads YFSETQ. The CDR3 loop spans 13 amino acids. Trimming removed 5 bases from V and 3 bases from J, with 6 bases in between. The CDR3 reads CASRTDYNSPLHF. CDR3 bases: TGCGCCAGCAGAACAGACTATAATTCACCCCTCCACTTT.

The J gene is TRBJ2-4, the V gene TRBV20-1; D is perhaps TRBD2 (6 bases). Germline V gene lookup returns CDR1 DFQATT and CDR2 SNEGSKA (reference sequence). Deletions cut 3 bases from V and 9 bases from J, with 15 bases between. The CDR3 runs to 13 residues. The CDR3 sequence is CSASAVRDSIQYF. The CDR3 DNA is TGCAGTGCTAGTGCCGTGAGGGACTCCATTCAGTACTTC.

The CDR3 sequence: CASTKDRAETQYF. CDR3 bases: TGTGCCAGCACGAAGGACAGGGCGGAGACCCAGTACTTC. The chain couples TRBV25-1 to TRBJ2-5; TRBD1 agrees at 8 bases. The ends lost 7 bases at V and 5 bases at J; junction bases unmatched: 6. Germline loops: CDR1 MGHDK, CDR2 SYGVNS. The CDR3 spans 13 residues.

This chain links TRBV15 with TRBJ1-5; 9 nucleotides agree with TRBD1. The V gene's germline CDR1 is LNHNV and CDR2 YYDKDF (reference sequence). V dropped 2 bases and J dropped 6; count of bases not matched to a gene: 5. This CDR3 has 15 residues. The CDR3 sequence: CATSRSGTGSQPQHF. DNA of the CDR3: TGTGCCACCAGCAGATCCGGGACAGGGAGTCAGCCCCAGCATTTT.

J is TRBJ1-1 and V is TRBV11-3; D is unclear. Between the trimmed V and J ends, which lost 0 bases and 9 bases, there was a span of 14 bases. CDR1 is SGHNT and CDR2 is YENEEA in the germline V gene. The CDR3 is made up of 14 amino acids. CDR3 nucleotides: TGTGCCAGCAGCTTAGATCTGGCTCGAGGGCAAGCTTTCTTT. Encoded protein: CASSLDLARGQAFF.

The rearrangement uses TRBV25-1 and TRBJ1-3, with D maybe TRBD1 (5 bases). V was pared by 6 bases and J by 0 bases, with 9 bases between. From germline, CDR1 is MGHDK and CDR2 SYGVNS. The CDR3 is made up of 14 amino acids. CDR3 protein: CASRGGTSGNTIYF. CDR3 sequence (DNA): TGTGCCAGCAGGGGGGGGACCTCTGGAAACACCATATATTTT.

This clone was seen only once. This chain links TRBV25-1 with TRBJ2-1; the D gene is possibly TRBD1 (6 bases). Looked up from germline, CDR1 is MGHDK and CDR2 is SYGVNS. The CDR3 totals 15 residues. Trimming pared 3 bases from V and 4 bases from J, leaving 13 bases between. DNA for the CDR3: TGTGCCAGCAGTGAGGACAGAGGGGTTTACAATGAGCAGTTCTTC. This codes for CASSEDRGVYNEQFF.

The chain links TRBV25-1 to TRBJ2-1; 9 bases match TRBD2. Trimming removed 2 bases from V and 8 bases from J; junction bases left unmatched: 10. The CDR3 sequence is 16 residues long. The germline CDR1 and CDR2 sequences are MGHDK and SYGVNS. The CDR3 protein is CASSEPSGKGVHEQFF. The CDR3, as DNA: TGTGCCAGCAGTGAACCTAGCGGGAAGGGGGTCCATGAGCAGTTCTTC.

The chain has TRBV7-9 and TRBJ2-7; 9 positions agree with TRBD1. J gave up 6 bases and V 4 bases, and 10 bases lay outside the gene matches. The germline V gene encodes CDR1 SEHNR and CDR2 FQNEAQ (reference sequence). The CDR3 sequence is 15 residues long. CDR3 region: CASSSLGTGLSEQYF. CDR3 nucleotides: TGTGCCAGCAGCTCCCTGGGGACAGGGTTGAGCGAGCAGTACTTC.

The CDR3 protein is CASSPGTANNEQFF. The CDR3 DNA reads TGTGCCAGCAGCCCCGGGACAGCAAACAATGAGCAGTTCTTC. The gene calls are TRBV9 and TRBJ2-1; TRBD1 matches at 7 bases. The CDR3 covers 14 residues. Germline CDR1 is SGDLS and CDR2 is YYNGEE. Trimming at V came to 4 bases and at J to 5 bases, leaving 6 bases not matched to a gene.

The gene calls are TRBV28 and TRBJ2-7; D unresolved. The germline CDR1 and CDR2 sequences are MDHEN and SYDVKM. The V gene lost 2 bases and the J gene lost 4 bases, with 6 bases spanning the gap. The length of the CDR3 is 12 residues. Here the CDR3 DNA reads TGTGCCAGCAGTTTAATCTCTTACGAGCAGTACTTC. Its translation: CASSLISYEQYF. The variable domain in full, completed from reference TRBV28 and TRBJ2-7, reads DVKVTQSSRYLVKRTGEKVFLECVQDMDHENMFWYRQDPGLGLRLIYFSYDVKMKEKGDIPEGYSVSREKKERFSLILESASTNQTSMYLCASSLISYEQYFGPGTRLTVT.

The V and J genes are TRBV29-1 and TRBJ2-1, with 9 positions matching TRBD2. CDR1 is SQVTM, CDR2 ANQGSEA, per germline. V was pared by 4 bases and J by 7 bases, with 8 bases of the junction left unmatched. The CDR3 length is 14 residues. DNA of the CDR3: TGCAGCGTTGGATTGATCCTAGCGGGGAATGAGCAGTTCTTC. As protein: CSVGLILAGNEQFF.